This T cell receptor (beta chain) is drawn from a study of cytomegalovirus exposure and HLA in healthy donors. Overall study results and limits: In a later analysis, several top co-occurrence clusters appeared linked to parvovirus B19, influenza, CMV and Epstein-Barr virus.

The PCR contained 60 Vbeta and 13 Jbeta primers. Sequenced by immunoSEQ multiplex PCR; TCRdb stores in-frame clones only, minus some. This table has 100,000 or so clones, about 74% appearing once. A note on this clone: Its specificity is not known.

CDR3 length: 11 residues. The V end was cut by 6 bases, the J end by 5 bases, with 7 bases between. The germline gives CDR1 MDHEN, CDR2 SYDVKM. The TCR originated in a young woman in good health and CMV-seropositive. The specimen sequenced was PBMCs. V is TRBV28 and J is TRBJ1-2; D is undetermined. As DNA, the CDR3 is TGTGCCAGCAGCTCCCCTTATGGCTACACCTTC. This translates into CASSSPYGYTF.